This T cell receptor beta chain was sequenced for a study of blood T cells in healthy people across ages (dated by TCRdb to about 2015). Notes on the research overall: In model experiments, template switching captured roughly one uniquely barcoded TCR beta cDNA molecule for every two T cells. Using the same blood draw, the study looked at two additional independent replicas of 1 million unique cDNA reads for two donors, one aged 18 to 30 and the other aged 80 or older. Four age groups were formed from the donors: young (average approximately 15 years), middle-aged (approximately 40), aged (roughly 58) and long-lived (approximately 80). Age-related changes in TCR beta repertoire diversity were measured in the study by deep sequencing normalized with unique cDNA molecular identifiers. To avoid experimental bias, donors of different ages were spread randomly across the sequencing lanes.

What the study reported, not specific to this receptor: A strong correlation was found between observed TCR beta diversity and the percentage of naive T cells measured by flow cytometry. Compared with the aged group, the long-lived group had more naive CD4+ T cells, fewer expanded clones and increased TCR diversity, a pattern suggesting age selection. Donor CMV infection status was unknown, potentially confounding age-related changes in expanded clonotypes. Conclusive comparison of naive and antigen-experienced compartments was prevented by the profiling of bulk unsorted PBMCs. Estimates of total diversity from one million sequenced T cells were regarded as lower bounds and underestimates. Observed TCR beta diversity per million T cells fell roughly linearly with age, and a significant reduction was already apparent by age around 44.

Systemically healthy Caucasian individuals from Russia, approximately 39 in total and aged about 6 to 100 years, were included as donors. Approximately 9.3 milliliters of peripheral blood were collected from each donor into EDTA-treated Vacutainer tubes. Ficoll-Paque density-gradient centrifugation was used to isolate PBMCs, with at least 6 million obtained per sample. Total RNA, at least 5.5 micrograms per sample, was extracted from PBMCs with Trizol reagent. The percentages of naive CD45RAhigh/CD27high T cells were determined by flow cytometry on a PBMC aliquot from every donor. V is pruned by 8 bases and J by 2 bases, leaving 10 bases of the junction without a gene match. The CDR3, from cysteine to phenylalanine, totals 15 residues. This entry keeps only the CDR3 DNA: 45 bases, framed from base 1. According to the germline V gene, CDR1 reads MGHRA and CDR2 reads YSYEKL. Preparation of the library involved 5' RACE. For sequencing, an Illumina HiSeq 2500 was employed. A second roughly 6 to 12 cycle PCR used a sample-barcoded 5' primer and a J-beta primer mix. A unique molecular identifier was introduced onto each TCR beta cDNA molecule by a template-switch 5' adaptor carrying 12 random nucleotides. Each sample yielded at least 2.5 million CDR3-containing paired-end reads. All of the RNA was converted into first-strand cDNA using the Mint cDNA synthesis kit, with a TRBC-specific oligonucleotide serving as the primer. Following uracil-DNA glycosylase treatment, all cDNA underwent a first 18-cycle PCR with the universal primers M1SS and BC2_uni_R. In the authors' own workflow: Each sample was normalized by randomly selecting 1 million high-quality reads, each carrying a distinct molecular identifier. Instead of being binned into consensus sequences, reads with shared molecular identifiers were discarded. MiTCR, run with a Q25 quality threshold and the strictest error-elimination algorithm, handled CDR3 identification, clonotype clustering and error correction. A nonparametric unseen species model using Euler transformation provided a lower-bound estimate of total TCR beta diversity. TCRdb took the public reads, trimmed them with fastp at Q25, ran MiXCR for clone calling and kept in-frame beta chains. Entries that share a CDR3 protein sequence are merged under the most common genes and DNA. TCRdb assigned the V and J calls; the authors' analysis was not used. This sample lists approximately 700,000 distinct CDR3 sequences; approximately 30% were detected once. The ten largest account for approximately 15% of the sample.

This clonotype has at least ten counts. What antigen it recognizes has not been identified. No much larger clone exists at a distance of one base, and base qualities are not known. The source of this sequence is a woman of 80 years or more in good health. Donor details come from another sample of the same person, matched by shared clones. The chain links TRBV4-1 with TRBJ1-2, with 8 central nucleotides matching TRBD1. The sequenced sample was blood. This receptor carries the CDR3 CASLRGQGNNYGYTF. The nucleotides are TGCGCCAGCCTACGTGGACAGGGCAACAACTATGGCTACACCTTC.